This TCR beta chain was retrieved from a study of T-cell memory formation after mild COVID-19 (dated by TCRdb to 2020 to 2022). Background on the whole study: TCR sequence clusters from the two donors were largely donor specific. In a couple of donors, T-cell clones that expanded and contracted after mild COVID-19 were tracked by sequencing TCRalpha and TCRbeta repertoires over time. Two young, previously healthy adult volunteers, one female and one male, were included in the cohort.

For sequencing, an Illumina NovaSeq 6000 was employed. cDNA libraries for TCRalpha and TCRbeta were prepared by 5'RACE using constant-segment primers, with sample barcodes and unique molecular identifiers added. RNA was extracted from every sample with Trizol reagent. The libraries were amplified in two PCR steps, and the second step added a second sample barcode and Illumina TruSeq adapters. Sequencing of libraries was performed on an Illumina NovaSeq with 2 x 150 bp paired-end reads. The original methods were these. Reads were demultiplexed and collapsed into UMI-guided consensus sequences with migec v1.2.7. With mixcr v2.1.11, UMI consensuses were aligned to TRA and TRB V and J templates and assembled into clonotypes. A clonotype was counted as expanded or contracted only when both edgeR and NoisET called the clonotype significant, with the noise models trained on biological replicates. For edgeR calls, a false discovery rate-adjusted p below 0.01 and a log2 fold-change threshold of 1 were applied. PCA with hierarchical clustering of max-normalized trajectories of the 1000 most abundant clonotypes was used as exploratory dynamics analysis. The CD4 or CD8 phenotype of responding clones was assigned using the separately sequenced CD4+ and CD8+ repertoires. TCRdb reprocessed the public reads (quality trimming at Q25 with fastp, clone calling with MiXCR) and kept in-frame beta chains. Entries that share a CDR3 protein sequence are merged under the most common genes and DNA. The V and J calls here are based on TCRdb, not the publication. This sample has nearly 250,000 distinct CDR3 sequences in its table, and 15% to 17% of those were observed once. The ten largest make up around 2.2% of the sample.

Ficoll-Paque density gradient centrifugation was the method used to isolate PBMCs. What the study reported, not specific to this receptor: SARS-CoV-2 specificity was not confirmed for the second-wave clones peaking on day 37. The study included only a couple of mild cases, and larger cohorts that include severe cases with pre-infection samples were judged to be necessary. Clones that contracted from day 15 to 85 showed balanced CD4/CD8 phenotypes, whereas a second wave of clones that expanded from day 15 to 37 leaned towards CD4+. Contracting CD4+ clones were located mainly in the CM and EM memory subsets, whereas CD8+ clones were found to be enriched in EMRA. Some responding clones were found in pre-infection memory, which suggests that pre-existing cross-reactive memory T cells took part in the SARS-CoV-2 response.

Ten or more counts support this clonotype. Its antigen is still unknown. No much larger clone exists at a distance of one base, and base qualities are not known. The germline V gene encodes CDR1 SGHTA and CDR2 FQGNSA. Here V drops 5 bases and J drops 4 bases, and the junction holds 11 bases not matched to any gene. From the cysteine up to the phenylalanine, the CDR3 has a length of 18 residues. Only the CDR3 DNA is retained, 54 bases long and in frame from the first base. Recombination connected TRBV7-2 to TRBJ2-1, with TRBD2 identical over 13 junction bases. The sequencing sample was made of PBMCs or a T cell subset sorted from them (not recorded which). The source of this sequence is an adult woman who had mild COVID-19 (a few samples of this study predate the infection). The sample titles of this study are shuffled in the database, so cell type and time point are left out; the donor was told from shared clones. The nucleotide sequence is given as TGTGCCAGCAGCCCCGGACTAGCGGGAGCCGGGGGATACAATGAGCAGTTCTTC. Translation gives CASSPGLAGAGGYNEQFF.